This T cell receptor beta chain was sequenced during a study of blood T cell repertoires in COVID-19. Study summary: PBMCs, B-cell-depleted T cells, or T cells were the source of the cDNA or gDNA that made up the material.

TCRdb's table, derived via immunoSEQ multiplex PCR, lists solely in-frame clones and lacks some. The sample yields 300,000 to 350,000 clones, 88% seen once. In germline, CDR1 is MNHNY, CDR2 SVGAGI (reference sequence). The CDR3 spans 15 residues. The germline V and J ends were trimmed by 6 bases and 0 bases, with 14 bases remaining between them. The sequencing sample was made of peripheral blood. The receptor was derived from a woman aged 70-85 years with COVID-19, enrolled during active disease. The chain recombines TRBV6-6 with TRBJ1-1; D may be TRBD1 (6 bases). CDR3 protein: CASSFTGTVNTEAFF. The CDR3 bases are TGTGCCAGCAGCTTCACAGGGACCGTGAACACTGAAGCTTTCTTT.